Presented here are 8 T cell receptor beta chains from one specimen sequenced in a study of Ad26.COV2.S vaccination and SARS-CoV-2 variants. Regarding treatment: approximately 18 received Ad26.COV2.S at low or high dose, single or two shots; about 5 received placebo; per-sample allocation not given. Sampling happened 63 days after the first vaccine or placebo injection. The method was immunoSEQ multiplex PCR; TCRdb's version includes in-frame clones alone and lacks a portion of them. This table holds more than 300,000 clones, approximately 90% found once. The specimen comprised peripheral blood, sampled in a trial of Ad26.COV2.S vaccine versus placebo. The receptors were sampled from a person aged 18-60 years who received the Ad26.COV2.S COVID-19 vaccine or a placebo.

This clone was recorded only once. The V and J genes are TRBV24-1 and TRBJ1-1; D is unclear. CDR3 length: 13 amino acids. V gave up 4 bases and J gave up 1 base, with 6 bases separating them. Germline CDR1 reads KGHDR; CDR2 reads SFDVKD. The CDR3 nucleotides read TGTGCCACCAGTGACAGGTGGAACACTGAAGCTTTCTTT. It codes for CATSDRWNTEAFF.

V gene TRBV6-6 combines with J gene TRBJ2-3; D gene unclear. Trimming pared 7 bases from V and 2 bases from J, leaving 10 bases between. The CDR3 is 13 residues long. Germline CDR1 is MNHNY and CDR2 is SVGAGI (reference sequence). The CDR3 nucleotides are TGTGCCAGCATGGCCGGGTTCACAGATACGCAGTATTTT. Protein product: CASMAGFTDTQYF.

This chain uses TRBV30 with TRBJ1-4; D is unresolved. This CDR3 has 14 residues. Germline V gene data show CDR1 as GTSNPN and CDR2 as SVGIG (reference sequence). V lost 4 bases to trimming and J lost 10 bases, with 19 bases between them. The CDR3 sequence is CAWIQDPLRGKLFF. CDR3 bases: TGTGCCTGGATTCAGGATCCCCTAAGAGGAAAACTGTTTTTT.

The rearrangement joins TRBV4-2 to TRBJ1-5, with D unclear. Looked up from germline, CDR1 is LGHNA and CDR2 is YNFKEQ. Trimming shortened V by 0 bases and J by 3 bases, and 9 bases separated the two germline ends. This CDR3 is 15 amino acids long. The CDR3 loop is CASSQEEGDNQPQHF. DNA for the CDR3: TGTGCCAGCAGCCAAGAAGAGGGTGACAATCAGCCCCAGCATTTT.

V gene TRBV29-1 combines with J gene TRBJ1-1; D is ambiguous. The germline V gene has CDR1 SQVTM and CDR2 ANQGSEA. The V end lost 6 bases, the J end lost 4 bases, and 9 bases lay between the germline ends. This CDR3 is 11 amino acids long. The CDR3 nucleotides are TGCAGCGTCATATCGGTCACTGAAGCTTTCTTT. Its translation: CSVISVTEAFF.

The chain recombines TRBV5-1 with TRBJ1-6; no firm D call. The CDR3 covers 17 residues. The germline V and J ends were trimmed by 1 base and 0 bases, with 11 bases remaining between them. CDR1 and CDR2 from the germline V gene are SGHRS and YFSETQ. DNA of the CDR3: TGCGCCAGCAGCTTGAGAGGACCTAGCTCCTATAATTCACCCCTCCACTTT. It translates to CASSLRGPSSYNSPLHF.

The CDR3 coding sequence is TGTGCCAGCAGTCGATCTAGCGGGGGGGCTAATACGCAGTATTTT. Translation: CASSRSSGGANTQYF. The V and J genes are TRBV6-6 and TRBJ2-3; 12 bases align to TRBD2. In germline, CDR1 is MNHNY, CDR2 SVGAGI (reference sequence). Trimming removed 5 bases from V and 7 bases from J; junction bases left unmatched: 7. The CDR3 runs to 15 residues.

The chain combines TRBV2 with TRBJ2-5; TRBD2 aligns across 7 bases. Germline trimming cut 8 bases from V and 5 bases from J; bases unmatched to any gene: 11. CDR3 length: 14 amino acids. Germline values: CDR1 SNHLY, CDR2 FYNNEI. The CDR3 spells CASAGLGDLETQYF. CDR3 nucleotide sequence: TGTGCCAGCGCCGGACTAGGGGATCTGGAGACCCAGTACTTC.